This T cell receptor beta chain was profiled in a study of OX40 agonist ivuxolimab in advanced cancers. Study overall: Patients received the agonistic anti-OX40 (CD134) antibody ivuxolimab. Patients in the trial were receiving intravenous ivuxolimab every 2 weeks, at doses of 0.01 to 10 mg/kg. Hepatocellular carcinoma, melanoma, renal cell or head and neck cancer affected the dose-escalation patients. Under the entry rules, prior anti-PD-1, anti-PD-L1 or anti-CTLA-4 therapy was allowed, and more than 35% had some.

This CDR3 region has 16 residues. The germline CDR1 and CDR2 sequences are LNHDA and SQIVND (reference sequence). This clone was seen only once. One end of the junction does not line up with germline, which may come from a read error. Produced via immunoSEQ multiplex PCR; TCRdb's table is partial and in-frame only. Altogether 75,000 to 90,000 clones are present, 65% to 85% being singletons, with the ten largest covering around 6.6%. The source is an adult with an advanced solid tumor such as melanoma, head and neck, liver or kidney cancer. The rearrangement uses TRBV19 and TRBJ2-1; TRBD1 matches 10 bases. The sequences come from CD4+ or CD8+ T cells sorted from blood, collected in a trial of the OX40 agonist ivuxolimab. Written as DNA, the CDR3 is TGTGCCAGCAGTAGGGGATCGGGGACAGGGGTCCTTGAGCAGTTCTTC. Encoded protein: CASSRGSGTGVLEQFF.